The source of this T cell receptor (beta chain) is a study of cytomegalovirus exposure and HLA in healthy donors. Looking at the study overall: T cells numbering 150 million to 200 million yielded approximately 100 million unique TCR beta sequences in an earlier analysis.

Germline V gives CDR1 WNHNN, CDR2 SYGVQD (reference sequence). The CDR3 runs to 18 residues. Losses at the gene ends were 6 bases for V and 3 bases for J; bases not matched to a gene: 17. A note on this clone: Antigen specificity is unknown.

The study's findings and limits: Solely CMV serostatus was available to characterize immune exposure.

Primers included in the PCR were 60 Vbeta and 13 Jbeta primers. Produced via immunoSEQ multiplex PCR; TCRdb's table is partial and in-frame only. Of roughly 150,000 clones listed, 65% to 85% were seen once; the top ten hold approximately 1.4%. The sample taken for sequencing was PBMCs. V gene TRBV10-1 combines with J gene TRBJ2-3, with 8 nucleotides matching TRBD2. The TCR sequence derives from a woman younger than 35 in good health and CMV-seronegative. The chain's CDR3 is CASRTRRTSPRVTDTQYF. The CDR3 nucleotides are TGCGCCAGCAGAACCCGCCGGACTAGCCCTAGAGTAACAGATACGCAGTATTTT.